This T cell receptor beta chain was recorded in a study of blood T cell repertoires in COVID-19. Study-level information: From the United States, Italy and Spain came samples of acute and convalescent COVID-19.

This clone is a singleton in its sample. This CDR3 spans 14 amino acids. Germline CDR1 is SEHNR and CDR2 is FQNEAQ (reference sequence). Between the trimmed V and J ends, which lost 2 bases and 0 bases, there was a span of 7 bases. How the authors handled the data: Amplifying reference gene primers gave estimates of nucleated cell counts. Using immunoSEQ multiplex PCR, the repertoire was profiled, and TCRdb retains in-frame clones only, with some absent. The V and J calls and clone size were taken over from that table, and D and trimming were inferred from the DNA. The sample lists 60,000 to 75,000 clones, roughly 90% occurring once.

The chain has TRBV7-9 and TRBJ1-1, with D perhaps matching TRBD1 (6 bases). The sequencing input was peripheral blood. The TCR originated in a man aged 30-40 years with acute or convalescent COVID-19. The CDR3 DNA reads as TGTGCCAGCAGCTTACAGGGGATGAACACTGAAGCTTTCTTT. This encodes CASSLQGMNTEAFF.